One and the same sample provided the 32 T cell receptor beta chains below, sequenced in a study of cytomegalovirus exposure and HLA in healthy donors. PCR amplification relied on 60 Vbeta primers (plus 13 Jbeta primers). The repertoire was sequenced with immunoSEQ multiplex PCR; TCRdb's copy has only in-frame clones and lacks some. Of under 200,000 clones in the sample, roughly 71% are singletons; the top ten hold approximately 1.5%. The material sequenced was PBMCs. The receptors originated from a girl aged 10 to 17 in good health and CMV-seronegative.

In this sample, this clone turned up a few times. The gene calls are TRBV4-2 and TRBJ1-2; the match to TRBD1 covers 7 bases. Losses at the gene ends were 0 bases for V and 4 bases for J; bases not matched to a gene: 8. The CDR3 length is 16 residues. Germline CDR1 and CDR2: LGHNA and YNFKEQ. The CDR3 DNA sequence: TGTGCCAGCAGCCAAGATCAGGGCAGGGGGATCTATGGCTACACCTTC. Translating it yields CASSQDQGRGIYGYTF.

This rearrangement joins TRBV5-6 to TRBJ1-1; 8 bases match TRBD1. This CDR3 region has 15 residues. Per the germline V gene, CDR1 is SGHDT and CDR2 is YYEEEE. V gave up 4 bases and J gave up 4 bases; unmatched junction bases: 9. The CDR3 protein is CASSLRAGGSTEAFF. The CDR3 DNA reads as TGTGCCAGCAGCCTACGGGCAGGGGGCAGCACTGAAGCTTTCTTT.

This sequence joins TRBV15 and TRBJ2-4; D gene unclear. The germline CDR1 and CDR2 sequences are LNHNV and YYDKDF (reference sequence). This CDR3 comprises 12 residues. Deletions cut 1 base from V and 5 bases from J, with 3 bases between. The CDR3 nucleotides are TGTGCCACCAGCAGAGCTGAAAACATTCAGTACTTC. Translating gives CATSRAENIQYF.

The rearrangement links TRBV9 to TRBJ1-1, with D perhaps matching TRBD1 (5 bases). CDR3 size: 13 residues. V gave up 3 bases and J gave up 8 bases, with 14 bases separating them. Germline V gives CDR1 SGDLS, CDR2 YYNGEE. CDR3 residues: CASSGGGTEEAFF. CDR3 sequence (DNA): TGTGCCAGCAGCGGGGGGGGGACGGAGGAAGCTTTCTTT. The full variable domain, its missing parts supplied by reference TRBV9 and TRBJ1-1, is DSGVTQTPKHLITATGQRVTLRCSPRSGDLSVYWYQQSLDQGLQFLIQYYNGEERAKGNILERFSAQQFPDLHSELNLSSLELGDSALYFCASSGGGTEEAFFGQGTRLTVV.

V and J are TRBV6-6 and TRBJ1-2, with D perhaps TRBD1 (6 bases). Germline V lookup: CDR1 MNHNY, CDR2 SVGAGI (reference sequence). V dropped 5 bases and J dropped 4 bases, with 20 bases sitting between them. The CDR3 runs 16 residues. CDR3 in amino acids: CASSTGGTGIPYGYTF. The CDR3 region has the DNA TGTGCCAGCAGTACTGGGGGCACGGGGATCCCCTATGGCTACACCTTC.

The J gene is TRBJ1-2, the V gene TRBV6-5; 10 nucleotides line up with TRBD1. V was clipped by 5 bases and J by 7 bases; unmatched bases: 7. The germline gives CDR1 MNHEY, CDR2 SVGAGI. The CDR3 consists of 14 residues. The CDR3 region is CASSLGQGVVGYTF. DNA of the CDR3: TGTGCCAGCAGTCTCGGACAGGGGGTTGTTGGCTACACCTTC.

V gene TRBV7-9 combines with J gene TRBJ1-1, with unresolved D. The germline V gene encodes CDR1 SEHNR and CDR2 FQNEAQ (reference sequence). This CDR3 comprises 13 residues. The ends were cut back, 7 bases at V and 4 bases at J, with 13 bases in the middle. DNA for the CDR3: TGTGCCAGCATTGCGGAGATGAGCACTGAAGCTTTCTTT. This codes for CASIAEMSTEAFF.

V usage is TRBV7-9 and J usage is TRBJ2-7; 11 nucleotides line up with TRBD1. Germline V gene lookup returns CDR1 SEHNR and CDR2 FQNEAQ (reference sequence). Germline trimming cut 5 bases from V and 5 bases from J; bases unmatched to any gene: 8. This CDR3 region has 15 residues. This CDR3 is CASSGARDRGDEQYF. The CDR3 DNA reads as TGTGCCAGCAGCGGGGCACGGGACAGGGGGGACGAGCAGTACTTC.

J is TRBJ2-3 and V is TRBV11-2, with D tentatively TRBD2 (5 bases). CDR1 and CDR2 from the germline V gene are SGHAT and FQNNGV. With 5 bases removed from V and 2 bases from J, the gap between germline ends came to 8 bases. The CDR3 runs to 13 residues. CDR3 nucleotides: TGTGCCAGCAGCCCGGACTTCACAGATACGCAGTATTTT. This encodes CASSPDFTDTQYF.

This sequence joins TRBV6-5 and TRBJ1-2, with TRBD1 matching over 11 bases. Germline V gene data show CDR1 as MNHEY and CDR2 as SVGAGI. Trimming took 5 bases from V and 7 from J; bases not matched to a gene: 3. CDR3 size: 13 residues. The CDR3 DNA sequence: TGTGCCAGCAGTGGACAGGGGGCAATTGGCTACACCTTC. Protein sequence: CASSGQGAIGYTF.

The chain has TRBV6-6 and TRBJ1-1, with a possible D match to TRBD1 (6 bases). The CDR3 has 14 amino acids. Trimming left V 5 bases short and J 2 bases short, with 12 bases between. The V gene's germline CDR1 is MNHNY and CDR2 SVGAGI (reference sequence). The CDR3 here is CASSAQGPNTEAFF. In DNA, the CDR3 is TGTGCCAGCAGTGCTCAGGGGCCCAACACTGAAGCTTTCTTT.

This clone is a singleton in its sample. The chain recombines TRBV4-1 with TRBJ2-7; TRBD1 agrees at 9 bases. The germline CDR1 and CDR2 sequences are MGHRA and YSYEKL. The length of the CDR3 is 13 residues. J gave up 4 bases and V 10 bases, and 8 bases lay outside the gene matches. CDR3 DNA sequence: TGCGCCACTTCGGGACAGGGTGGTTACGAGCAGTACTTC. This sequence encodes CATSGQGGYEQYF.

This clone appeared a few times. This chain links TRBV14 with TRBJ1-4; 9 nucleotides agree with TRBD1. V lost 4 bases and J lost 8; bases outside the gene matches: 5. This CDR3 contains 14 residues. Germline CDR1 reads SGHDN; CDR2 reads FVKESK. The CDR3 DNA reads as TGTGCCAGCAGCCTGGGACAGGGTGGCGAAAAACTGTTTTTT. It specifies CASSLGQGGEKLFF. The full variable domain, with the rest looked up from reference TRBV14 and TRBJ1-4, is EAGVTQFPSHSVIEKGQTVTLRCDPISGHDNLYWYRRVMGKEIKFLLHFVKESKQDESGMPNNRFLAERTGGTYSTLKVQPAELEDSGVYFCASSLGQGGEKLFFGSGTQLSVL.

This clone has only one observation. This chain uses TRBV5-1 with TRBJ2-6, with a weak D call TRBD1 (6 bases). This CDR3 region has 16 residues. Germline loops: CDR1 SGHRS, CDR2 YFSETQ. V lost 7 bases and J lost 1, with 15 bases in between. The CDR3 DNA reads TGCGCCAGCGCTAAGGACAGTACGTCTGGGGCCAACGTCCTGACTTTC. Translating gives CASAKDSTSGANVLTF.

This chain joins TRBV12-5 and TRBJ1-6, with D perhaps TRBD1 (5 bases). Per germline, CDR1 LGHNT and CDR2 FRNRAP. V was clipped by 2 bases and J by 6 bases, with 23 bases between them. The CDR3 length is 19 residues. CDR3 sequence: CASGLILAGRDEFNSPLHF. In DNA, the CDR3 is TGTGCTAGTGGTTTGATCCTTGCGGGACGGGACGAATTTAATTCACCCCTCCACTTT.

Concerning this clone: Relative to the germline gene, one junction end is altered; a read error may explain this. The V gene is TRBV5-1, the J gene TRBJ2-7; D is possibly TRBD1 (6 bases). CDR3 size: 13 residues. Germline V gene data show CDR1 as SGHRS and CDR2 as YFSETQ. CDR3 amino acids: CASSLGGPYEEYF. CDR3 DNA sequence: TGCGCCAGCAGCTTGGGGGGGCCCTACGAGGAGTACTTC.

This rearrangement joins TRBV13 to TRBJ1-6; D may be TRBD1 (5 bases). Germline values: CDR1 PRHDT, CDR2 FYEKMQ (reference sequence). CDR3 size: 14 residues. Trimming removed 5 bases from V and 7 bases from J, with 12 bases in between. The CDR3 protein is CASSQQGINSPLHF. The DNA for the CDR3 is TGTGCCAGCAGCCAGCAGGGCATCAATTCACCCCTCCACTTT.

The chain carries TRBV10-2 and TRBJ2-7; TRBD1 aligns across 7 bases. The CDR3 consists of 15 residues. J gave up 0 bases and V 2 bases, and 4 bases lay outside the gene matches. Germline V gene data show CDR1 as WSHSY and CDR2 as SAAADI. The CDR3 sequence: CASSEGQVISYEQYF. For the CDR3, the DNA is TGCGCCAGCAGTGAGGGACAGGTAATCTCCTACGAGCAGTACTTC.

V gene TRBV21-1 combines with J gene TRBJ1-1. TRBV21-1 is a pseudogene locus. The CDR3 has 21 residues. The CDR3 protein is CASSGTLGRMFTVGGNTEAFF. DNA for the CDR3: TGTGCCAGCAGCGGCACGCTAGGGCGGATGTTTACGGTAGGAGGGAACACTGAAGCTTTCTTT.

The CDR3 DNA reads TGCGCCAGCACCTCCGGGACAACTAATGAAAAACTGTTTTTT. It yields the protein CASTSGTTNEKLFF. V is TRBV5-1 and J is TRBJ1-4, with unresolved D. Germline V gene data show CDR1 as SGHRS and CDR2 as YFSETQ. The CDR3 runs 14 residues. V was clipped by 6 bases and J by 0 bases, with 9 bases between them.

The V gene is TRBV11-2, the J gene TRBJ1-4, with D unclear. Germline V lookup: CDR1 SGHAT, CDR2 FQNNGV. Between the trimmed V and J ends, which lost 5 bases and 3 bases, there was a span of 10 bases. The CDR3 contains 14 residues. The DNA of the CDR3 is TGTGCCAGCAGCCGTACGGTGGCTAATGAAAAACTGTTTTTT. Protein: CASSRTVANEKLFF.

This clone was recorded a few times. The chain is built from TRBV7-9 and TRBJ2-5, with D unresolved. Trimming stripped 1 base from V and 5 bases from J, with 8 bases between. The CDR3 consists of 13 residues. Germline CDR1 and CDR2: SEHNR and FQNEAQ (reference sequence). Written as DNA, the CDR3 is TGTGCCAGCAGCTTAGGCCCGGTGGAGACCCAGTACTTC. Translated, it gives CASSLGPVETQYF.

This chain links TRBV11-3 with TRBJ2-7, with D possibly matching TRBD2 (6 bases). This CDR3 comprises 16 residues. CDR1 SGHNT and CDR2 YENEEA come from the germline V gene. V was trimmed by 5 bases and J by 2 bases, leaving 19 bases between them. The CDR3 loop reads CASSDDLGRRAYEQYF. In DNA form, the CDR3 reads TGTGCCAGCAGCGACGACCTAGGACGGAGGGCCTACGAGCAGTACTTC.

This chain links TRBV18 with TRBJ1-1, with D uncertain. The germline gives CDR1 KGHSH, CDR2 LQKENI. This CDR3 region has 11 residues. The V end lost 6 bases, the J end lost 8 bases, and 10 bases lay between the germline ends. The CDR3 DNA reads TGTGCCAGCTCCCAGGACTGGGAAGCTTTCTTT. It yields the protein CASSQDWEAFF.

This clone was recorded only once. The genes are TRBV29-1 and TRBJ1-4; 7 positions match TRBD1. The germline CDR1 and CDR2 sequences are SQVTM and ANQGSEA. J lost 12 bases, V lost 4 bases, and 8 bases had no gene match. This CDR3 contains 12 residues. The CDR3 protein is CSVGTGRKELFF. The CDR3 DNA is TGCAGCGTTGGGACAGGAAGGAAAGAACTGTTTTTT.

This clone was detected a few times. DNA of the CDR3: TGTGCCAGCAGCCAAGATTTTGCCGGTAACTCTGGAAACACCATATATTTT. This gives the protein CASSQDFAGNSGNTIYF. The rearrangement uses TRBV4-2 and TRBJ1-3; D ambiguous. The V and J ends lost 0 bases and 0 bases respectively, with 12 bases between them. The CDR3 covers 17 residues. Germline V gene data show CDR1 as LGHNA and CDR2 as YNFKEQ.

The CDR3 region is CASSPTLAGGEKDTQYF. In nucleotides, the CDR3 is TGTGCCAGCAGTCCCACACTAGCGGGGGGCGAAAAAGATACGCAGTATTTT. This chain links TRBV2 with TRBJ2-3, with 12 bases lining up with TRBD2. Germline CDR1 is SNHLY and CDR2 is FYNNEI. Germline trimming cut 5 bases from V and 5 bases from J; bases unmatched to any gene: 11. This CDR3 comprises 17 residues.

This chain joins TRBV5-6 and TRBJ1-2; no reliable D call. This CDR3 has 14 residues. V was cut by 5 bases and J by 1 base, with 12 bases left in between. From germline, CDR1 is SGHDT and CDR2 YYEEEE. CDR3 in amino acids: CASRGRTGNYGYTF. As DNA, the CDR3 is TGTGCCAGCAGGGGGAGGACGGGTAACTATGGCTACACCTTC.

The chain has TRBV10-3 and TRBJ1-2; D unclear. V was shortened by 3 bases and J by 3 bases, with 8 bases between the two germline ends. Germline CDR1 reads ENHRY; CDR2 reads SYGVKD. The CDR3 totals 13 residues. In DNA form, the CDR3 reads TGTGCCATCAGTGAAGAAGCACACTATGGCTACACCTTC. It specifies CAISEEAHYGYTF.

J is TRBJ2-3 and V is TRBV30; maybe TRBD2 (7 bases). The V gene lost 8 bases and the J gene lost 1 base, with 13 bases spanning the gap. Germline assignment: CDR1 GTSNPN and CDR2 SVGIG (reference sequence). CDR3 length: 13 amino acids. The DNA of the CDR3 is TGTGCCGGGGGCAGCGGGGGCACAGATACGCAGTATTTT. This encodes CAGGSGGTDTQYF.

The chain is built from TRBV28 and TRBJ1-4, with 7 bases that match TRBD1. V lost 6 bases and J lost 3; bases outside the gene matches: 4. Germline V gene sequence: CDR1 MDHEN, CDR2 SYDVKM. The CDR3 has 14 amino acids. The CDR3 loop reads CASRLTGSNEKLFF. The CDR3, as DNA: TGTGCCAGCAGACTGACAGGGTCTAATGAAAAACTGTTTTTT.

V and J are TRBV19 and TRBJ1-1; D gene ambiguous. With 4 bases removed from V and 1 base from J, the gap between germline ends came to 13 bases. This CDR3 region has 15 residues. CDR1 LNHDA and CDR2 SQIVND come from the germline V gene (reference sequence). The CDR3 nucleotides read TGTGCCAGTAGTACCTCCGGGATACCGAACACTGAAGCTTTCTTT. Translated: CASSTSGIPNTEAFF.